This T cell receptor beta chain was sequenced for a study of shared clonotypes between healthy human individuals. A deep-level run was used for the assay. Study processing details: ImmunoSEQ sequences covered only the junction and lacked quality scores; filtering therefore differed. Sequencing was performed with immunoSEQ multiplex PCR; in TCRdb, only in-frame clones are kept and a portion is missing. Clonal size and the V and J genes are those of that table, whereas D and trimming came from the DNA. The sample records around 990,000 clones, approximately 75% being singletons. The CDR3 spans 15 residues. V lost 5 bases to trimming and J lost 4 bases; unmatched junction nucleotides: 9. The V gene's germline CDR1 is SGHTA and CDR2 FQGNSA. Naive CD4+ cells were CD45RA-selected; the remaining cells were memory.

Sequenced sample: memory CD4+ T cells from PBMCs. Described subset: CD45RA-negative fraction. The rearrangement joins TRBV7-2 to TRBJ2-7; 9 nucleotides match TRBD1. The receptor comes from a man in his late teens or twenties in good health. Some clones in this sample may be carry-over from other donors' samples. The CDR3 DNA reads TGTGCCAGCAGCCGAACCACAGGGGGCTTTTACGAGCAGTACTTC. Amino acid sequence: CASSRTTGGFYEQYF.